This T cell receptor beta chain was observed in a study of blood T cell repertoires in COVID-19. On the study more broadly: Nucleic acid was either cDNA or gDNA, and it came from T cells, B-cell-depleted T cells, or PBMCs.

The trim removed 3 bases at V and 6 bases at J, leaving 10 bases unmatched. Germline CDR1 is DFQATT and CDR2 is SNEGSKA (reference sequence). The CDR3 consists of 16 residues. Seattle patients were enrolled during active infection and followed longitudinally. Measured with immunoSEQ multiplex PCR; TCRdb has only the in-frame clones, and not every one. The sample has roughly 62,000 clones, 75% to 90% seen once; the top ten hold roughly a tenth. Sequences were obtained from peripheral blood. This chain joins TRBV20-1 and TRBJ2-2; 10 nucleotides match TRBD2. This TCR derives from a man aged 25-40 years with COVID-19, enrolled during active disease. The CDR3 is CSASSSGRAVAGELFF. The DNA of the CDR3 is TGCAGTGCTAGTTCCAGCGGGAGGGCAGTCGCCGGGGAGCTGTTTTTT.